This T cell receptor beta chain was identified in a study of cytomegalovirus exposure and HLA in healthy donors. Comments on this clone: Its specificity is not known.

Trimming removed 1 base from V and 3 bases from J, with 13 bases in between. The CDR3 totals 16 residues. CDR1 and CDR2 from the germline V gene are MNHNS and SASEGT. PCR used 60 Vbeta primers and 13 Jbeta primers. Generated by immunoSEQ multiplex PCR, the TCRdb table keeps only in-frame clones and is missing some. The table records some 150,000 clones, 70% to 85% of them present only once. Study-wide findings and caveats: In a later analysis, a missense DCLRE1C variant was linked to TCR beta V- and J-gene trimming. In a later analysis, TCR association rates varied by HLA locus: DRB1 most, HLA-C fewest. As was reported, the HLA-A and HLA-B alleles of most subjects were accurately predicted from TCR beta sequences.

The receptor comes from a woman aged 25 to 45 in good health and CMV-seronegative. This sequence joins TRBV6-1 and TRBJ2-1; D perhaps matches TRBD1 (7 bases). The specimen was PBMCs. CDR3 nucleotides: TGTGCCAGCAGTGAAGTCGCGGGACAGATCTACAATGAGCAGTTCTTC. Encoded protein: CASSEVAGQIYNEQFF.